This passage covers 31 T cell receptor beta chains from one sample sequenced in a study of blood T cell repertoires in COVID-19. Assay: immunoSEQ multiplex PCR; the TCRdb copy retains only in-frame clones and omits some. The table lists about 200,000 clones, around nine tenths of them singletons. What was sequenced was peripheral blood. The receptors stem from a young man with active or convalescent COVID-19.

The chain has TRBV5-6 and TRBJ2-5, with 11 positions matching TRBD2. Per germline, CDR1 SGHDT and CDR2 YYEEEE. V trimming: 6 bases; J trimming: 2 bases; junction bases outside the gene matches: 12. The length of the CDR3 is 17 residues. The CDR3 coding sequence is TGTGCCAGCACCCGGAAGATGACTAGCGGGGTTCAAGAGACCCAGTACTTC. Translation: CASTRKMTSGVQETQYF.

The chain employs TRBV30 and TRBJ2-6; the match to TRBD2 covers 11 bases. In germline, CDR1 is GTSNPN, CDR2 SVGIG (reference sequence). The CDR3 has 16 amino acids. The V segment lost 8 bases and the J segment 0 bases; nucleotides outside the gene matches: 6. In DNA form, the CDR3 reads TGTGCCCAGAGACTAGCGGGGAGCTCTGGGGCCAACGTCCTGACTTTC. This encodes CAQRLAGSSGANVLTF.

The rearrangement uses TRBV27 and TRBJ2-1; 7 bases are a match to TRBD1. Germline-derived CDR1 and CDR2 are MNHEY and SMNVEV (reference sequence). J was trimmed by 6 bases and V by 5 bases; bases with no gene match: 10. CDR3 length equals 15 residues. The CDR3 protein is CASSQTGPTLNEQFF. The CDR3 DNA reads TGTGCCAGCAGTCAGACAGGGCCAACCCTCAATGAGCAGTTCTTC.

The chain links TRBV27 to TRBJ1-2; 7 nucleotides agree with TRBD1. Germline CDR1 reads MNHEY; CDR2 reads SMNVEV (reference sequence). CDR3 length equals 16 residues. V gave up 10 bases and J gave up 5 bases; unmatched junction bases: 19. Written as DNA, the CDR3 is TGTGCCACCAGAATTCCCGGGACAGAATTCGAATATGGCTACACCTTC. This gives the protein CATRIPGTEFEYGYTF.

The chain has TRBV7-2 and TRBJ2-1; TRBD1 might be the D (5 bases). Germline CDR1 SGHTA, CDR2 FQGNSA. This CDR3 region has 15 residues. Trimming pared 1 base from V and 6 bases from J, leaving 13 bases between. CDR3 protein: CASSLGTTPSNEQFF. The CDR3 DNA follows: TGTGCCAGCAGCTTAGGGACAACCCCTAGCAATGAGCAGTTCTTC.

The J gene is TRBJ2-1, the V gene TRBV10-3; 9 nucleotides line up with TRBD2. This CDR3 is 16 amino acids long. The germline CDR1 and CDR2 sequences are ENHRY and SYGVKD. The trim removed 4 bases at V and 7 bases at J, leaving 11 bases unmatched. As DNA, the CDR3 is TGTGCCATCAGTGCGGTTGGCGGGAGGGCCTCAAATGAGCAGTTCTTC. It codes for CAISAVGGRASNEQFF.

The chain joins TRBV12-5 to TRBJ2-4; D is unresolved. This CDR3 spans 17 amino acids. The V gene lost 2 bases and the J gene lost 1 base, with 15 bases spanning the gap. Germline values: CDR1 LGHNT, CDR2 FRNRAP. This CDR3 reads CASGLFPTTVAKNIQYF. DNA for the CDR3: TGTGCTAGTGGTTTGTTTCCCACCACGGTGGCCAAAAACATTCAGTACTTC.

This chain joins TRBV19 and TRBJ1-6; TRBD1 aligns across 7 bases. The length of the CDR3 is 19 residues. V shed 0 bases and J 0 bases; nucleotides not matched to a gene: 8. Germline V CDR1 and CDR2: LNHDA, SQIVND (reference sequence). The CDR3 sequence: CASSIERAGGSSYNSPLHF. The CDR3 nucleotides are TGTGCCAGTAGTATAGAGAGGGCAGGGGGGAGCTCCTATAATTCACCCCTCCACTTT.

This sequence joins TRBV3-1 (or the pseudogene TRBV3-2) and TRBJ1-1; weak D call: TRBD1 (5 bases). Germline-derived CDR1 and CDR2 are LGHDT and YNNKEL (reference sequence). The V gene lost 5 bases and the J gene lost 11 bases, with 21 bases spanning the gap. The CDR3 sequence is 14 residues long. The CDR3 DNA is TGTGCCAGCAGCGAATATGGGGGGGAAAGGATTGCTTTCTTT. Protein sequence: CASSEYGGERIAFF.

The rearrangement uses TRBV19 and TRBJ2-2; 12 bases align to TRBD1. The ends lost 6 bases at V and 4 bases at J; junction bases unmatched: 3. The CDR3 contains 15 residues. Germline values: CDR1 LNHDA, CDR2 SQIVND (reference sequence). In DNA form, the CDR3 reads TGTGCCAGTAGGTGGGACAGGGGGCGCACCGGGGAGCTGTTTTTT. Translating it yields CASRWDRGRTGELFF.

The chain has TRBV7-9 and TRBJ2-3; D possibly corresponds to TRBD1 (5 bases). V gave up 2 bases and J gave up 2 bases, with 11 bases separating them. The CDR3 sequence is 15 residues long. Germline V gene data show CDR1 as SEHNR and CDR2 as FQNEAQ (reference sequence). The CDR3 region has the DNA TGTGCCAGCAGCTTAAAGGCAGGGCACACAGATACGCAGTATTTT. It translates to CASSLKAGHTDTQYF.

Written as DNA, the CDR3 is TGTGCCAGCAGCAAAGCTGCAGGAGGGAGCAATTCACCCCTCCACTTT. Its translation is CASSKAAGGSNSPLHF. The chain recombines TRBV21-1 with TRBJ1-6. TRBV21-1 is termed a pseudogene. This CDR3 contains 16 residues.

This rearrangement joins TRBV2 to TRBJ1-1, with TRBD1 matching 7 bases. Germline V gene data show CDR1 as SNHLY and CDR2 as FYNNEI. The CDR3 runs 14 residues. V was clipped by 5 bases and J by 2 bases; unmatched bases: 5. CDR3 in amino acids: CASSFRQGNTEAFF. The CDR3 DNA reads as TGTGCCAGCAGTTTTCGACAGGGAAACACTGAAGCTTTCTTT.

Points on this clone: Distinct nucleotide sequences in the sample also encode this CDR3. This sequence joins TRBV7-2 and TRBJ2-7; D is uncertain. This CDR3 has 12 amino acids. V lost 4 bases and J 6 bases, leaving 10 bases between the germline ends. The V gene's germline CDR1 is SGHTA and CDR2 FQGNSA. In DNA, the CDR3 is TGTGCCAGCAGCTCCCCCCTAGGCGAGCAGTACTTC. Protein sequence: CASSSPLGEQYF. Variable domain in full (rest from reference TRBV7-2 and TRBJ2-7): GAGVSQSPSNKVTEKGKDVELRCDPISGHTALYWYRQSLGQGLEFLIYFQGNSAPDKSGLPSDRFSAERTGGSVSTLTIQRTQQEDSAVYLCASSSPLGEQYFGPGTRLTVT.

The chain has TRBV3-1 (or the pseudogene TRBV3-2) and TRBJ1-6, with D perhaps TRBD1 (6 bases). The CDR3 contains 14 residues. Per the germline V gene, CDR1 is LGHDT and CDR2 is YNNKEL (reference sequence). Trimming stripped 8 bases from V and 10 bases from J, with 18 bases between. The CDR3 is CASQNRDGGSPLHF. CDR3 DNA: TGTGCCAGCCAGAACAGGGATGGGGGATCACCCCTCCACTTT.

This clone is a singleton in its sample. The V call is TRBV27, the J call TRBJ2-2, with D perhaps matching TRBD2 (6 bases). The length of the CDR3 is 15 residues. V lost 8 bases and J lost 6, with 19 bases in between. In germline, CDR1 is MNHEY, CDR2 SMNVEV (reference sequence). As DNA, the CDR3 is TGTGCCAGCTTTAGGGGACTCTCAACACCCGGGGAGCTGTTTTTT. This encodes CASFRGLSTPGELFF.

CDR3 nucleotide sequence: TGCGCCAGCAGCTCAAAGGACCGGGAAGGGGGTGGCTACACCTTC. Amino acid sequence: CASSSKDREGGGYTF. V gene TRBV5-1 combines with J gene TRBJ1-2, with a weak D call TRBD1 (6 bases). The CDR3 has 15 residues. V dropped 3 bases and J dropped 7 bases, with 19 bases sitting between them. CDR1 SGHRS and CDR2 YFSETQ come from the germline V gene.

This clone was counted only a few times. The CDR3 sequence: CASSTLGTISDTQYF. The CDR3 nucleotides are TGTGCCAGTAGTACCTTAGGGACTATATCAGATACGCAGTATTTT. The V call is TRBV19, the J call TRBJ2-3; 7 nucleotides line up with TRBD2. V lost 4 bases, J lost 4 bases, and 8 bases stayed unmatched. The germline V gene encodes CDR1 LNHDA and CDR2 SQIVND (reference sequence). The CDR3 runs to 15 residues.

The chain is built from TRBV4-1 and TRBJ1-2; 8 nucleotides agree with TRBD1. Germline V gene sequence: CDR1 MGHRA, CDR2 YSYEKL. The CDR3 is 17 amino acids. The trim removed 0 bases at V and 7 bases at J, leaving 13 bases unmatched. The CDR3 DNA follows: TGCGCCAGCAGCCAAGAAGTGGGAGCAGGGGGCTTCGGTGGCTACACCTTC. This translates into CASSQEVGAGGFGGYTF.

The chain carries TRBV7-9 and TRBJ2-1, with a weak D call TRBD2 (6 bases). With 5 bases removed from V and 3 bases from J, the gap between germline ends came to 11 bases. The CDR3 has 14 amino acids. The germline gives CDR1 SEHNR, CDR2 FQNEAQ (reference sequence). CDR3 loop: CASSRSSGYNEQFF. CDR3 coding DNA: TGTGCCAGCAGCCGAAGTAGCGGCTACAATGAGCAGTTCTTC. Drawing the rest from reference TRBV7-9 and TRBJ2-1, the complete variable domain is DTGVSQNPRHKITKRGQNVTFRCDPISEHNRLYWYRQTLGQGPEFLTYFQNEAQLEKSRLLSDRFSAERPKGSFSTLEIQRTEQGDSAMYLCASSRSSGYNEQFFGPGTRLTVL.

The chain joins TRBV9 to TRBJ2-3, with D perhaps matching TRBD2 (6 bases). Germline-derived CDR1 and CDR2 are SGDLS and YYNGEE. V was clipped by 0 bases and J by 1 base, with 12 bases between them. The CDR3 runs to 16 residues. The CDR3 reads CASSVAPQRGTDTQYF. For the CDR3, the DNA is TGTGCCAGCAGCGTAGCTCCCCAGCGGGGCACAGATACGCAGTATTTT.

The V and J genes are TRBV6-2 or TRBV6-3 and TRBJ1-1; D gene uncertain. The CDR3 has 13 amino acids. Germline values: CDR1 MNHEY, CDR2 SVGEGT. V shed 6 bases and J shed 1 base, with 9 bases lying between them. CDR3: CASSSPSNTEAFF. The CDR3 DNA is TGTGCCAGCAGCTCCCCTTCGAACACTGAAGCTTTCTTT.

The V call is TRBV3-1 (or the pseudogene TRBV3-2), the J call TRBJ2-1; 7 positions match TRBD1. CDR3 size: 16 residues. The ends lost 2 bases at V and 6 bases at J; junction bases unmatched: 10. Germline V lookup: CDR1 LGHDT, CDR2 YNNKEL (reference sequence). CDR3 protein: CASSQSAGGGSNEQFF. The CDR3 nucleotides are TGTGCCAGCAGCCAAAGTGCAGGGGGTGGTTCCAATGAGCAGTTCTTC.

The chain is built from TRBV6-5 and TRBJ1-3; D is uncertain. V lost 8 bases and J 0 bases, leaving 8 bases between the germline ends. The CDR3 runs 13 residues. CDR1 is MNHEY, CDR2 SVGAGI, per germline. The CDR3 region has the DNA TGTGCCAGCCCCGTTAGCTCTGGAAACACCATATATTTT. It specifies CASPVSSGNTIYF.

The V call is TRBV13, the J call TRBJ2-2, with 11 bases fitting TRBD2. J was trimmed by 1 base and V by 5 bases; bases with no gene match: 3. The length of the CDR3 is 16 residues. The V gene's germline CDR1 is PRHDT and CDR2 FYEKMQ (reference sequence). CDR3: CASSPTSGRNTGELFF. The CDR3, as DNA: TGTGCCAGCAGCCCCACTAGCGGGAGGAACACCGGGGAGCTGTTTTTT.

The V call is TRBV7-9, the J call TRBJ2-3, with TRBD2 as a possible D gene (6 bases). This CDR3 has 17 residues. Germline assignment: CDR1 SEHNR and CDR2 FQNEAQ (reference sequence). The V end was cut by 5 bases, the J end by 2 bases, with 20 bases between. The CDR3 is CASSVKLGSGYTDTQYF. CDR3 sequence (DNA): TGTGCCAGCAGCGTAAAGCTCGGGAGCGGGTACACAGATACGCAGTATTTT.

The J gene is TRBJ2-7, the V gene TRBV5-4, with a possible D match to TRBD2 (5 bases). V lost 0 bases to trimming and J lost 3 bases, with 13 bases between them. This CDR3 is 15 amino acids long. Germline-derived CDR1 and CDR2 are SGHNT and YYREEE (reference sequence). CDR3 sequence reads: CASSLDRGNHYEQYF. In nucleotides, the CDR3 is TGTGCCAGCAGCTTGGATAGAGGGAACCACTACGAGCAGTACTTC.

The chain combines TRBV3-1 (or the pseudogene TRBV3-2) with TRBJ2-7; 13 bases align to TRBD2. There are 16 residues in the CDR3. The trim removed 1 base at V and 4 bases at J, leaving 4 bases unmatched. Germline CDR1 and CDR2: LGHDT and YNNKEL (reference sequence). The CDR3 DNA sequence: TGTGCCAGCAGCCAAGGACTAGCGGGAGGAAGGTACGAGCAGTACTTC. Translated: CASSQGLAGGRYEQYF.

This chain connects TRBV7-3 to TRBJ1-1, with a weak D call TRBD1 (6 bases). The V gene's germline CDR1 is SGHTA and CDR2 FQGTGA. V was clipped by 3 bases and J by 4 bases, with 12 bases between them. The CDR3 sequence is 14 residues long. The CDR3 nucleotides read TGTGCCAGCAGCTTTGGGGGAGGGGGCACTGAAGCTTTCTTT. It translates to CASSFGGGGTEAFF.

The V gene is TRBV9, the J gene TRBJ1-2, with TRBD1 as a possible D gene (6 bases). The ends were cut back, 0 bases at V and 8 bases at J, with 11 bases in the middle. In germline, CDR1 is SGDLS, CDR2 YYNGEE. The CDR3 covers 13 residues. The CDR3 region is CASSVGTANGYTF. In DNA form, the CDR3 reads TGTGCCAGCAGCGTAGGGACAGCGAACGGCTACACCTTC.

This chain connects TRBV6-5 to TRBJ1-5, with D possibly matching TRBD1 (5 bases). V dropped 6 bases and J dropped 3 bases, with 12 bases sitting between them. Germline-derived CDR1 and CDR2 are MNHEY and SVGAGI. The CDR3 consists of 14 residues. In DNA, the CDR3 is TGTGCCAGCAGGGGGCGACAGAACAATCAGCCCCAGCATTTT. This codes for CASRGRQNNQPQHF.